The present TCR beta chain was sequenced within a study of blood T cell repertoires in COVID-19. Study overall: Sites in the United States, Italy and Spain provided acute and convalescent COVID-19 samples.

V dropped 4 bases and J dropped 6; count of bases not matched to a gene: 5. The CDR3 length is 15 residues. In germline, CDR1 is ENHRY, CDR2 SYGVKD. TCRdb keeps only in-frame clones here, not all; method: immunoSEQ multiplex PCR. The top ten hold about 5% of the sample, which has more than 300,000 clones, less than 90% seen once. This rearrangement joins TRBV10-3 to TRBJ2-1, with 11 bases that match TRBD1. The sample consisted of PBMCs or T cells enriched from blood (not recorded which). This TCR was recovered from a woman in her forties or fifties who had recovered from COVID-19. CDR3 in amino acids: CAISGGQGAVNEQFF. Written as DNA, the CDR3 is TGTGCCATCAGTGGAGGACAGGGGGCTGTCAATGAGCAGTTCTTC.